This TCR beta chain comes out of a study of response to subunit inactivated influenza vaccine. As concerns this clonotype: Its antigen is not identified.

One entry per CDR3 protein results from TCRdb running MiXCR on the RT-PCR reads. The sample consists of over 400,000 distinct CDR3 sequences, roughly 13% of them appearing once. Study observations and caveats: Authors suggested seasonal influenza vaccinations each recruit few new T cells.

The V gene's germline CDR1 is MGHRA and CDR2 YSYEKL. Trimming pared 0 bases from V and 5 bases from J, leaving 16 bases between. The CDR3 is made up of 17 amino acids. Sequences were derived from PBMCs from blood, sampled about 40 days after vaccination. This TCR was sampled from a man aged 50-59 years who received an inactivated influenza vaccine. V is TRBV4-1 and J is TRBJ1-4; no definite D call. The CDR3 protein is CASSQERFGSGNEKLFF. CDR3 sequence (DNA): TGCGCCAGCAGCCAAGAAAGATTCGGGTCGGGAAATGAAAAACTGTTTTTT.